Listed here is a single T cell receptor beta chain. The table lists this clonotype with many counts. Its antigen remains unidentified. Base quality data are lacking; no much larger clone is found one base away. V lost 8 bases and J lost 7 bases, and the count of bases not matched to a germline gene is 15. The germline V gene encodes CDR1 LGHNA and CDR2 YNFKEQ. The CDR3 measures 16 amino acids from cysteine to phenylalanine. Just the 48-base CDR3 DNA is kept, in frame starting at base 1. The library was made by 5' RACE. The ligated cDNA was amplified in four rounds of PCR with nested alpha and beta constant region primers together with the SP2 primer. TCR RNA was reverse transcribed with SuperScript IV using alpha and beta constant region primers for the blood and skin samples. An oligonucleotide carrying the Illumina SP2 primer and a UMI was ligated to the cDNA 3' end using T4 RNA ligase 1. The 12-nucleotide UMI consisted of two random hexamers with an eight-base spacer between the hexamers to prevent hairpin formation. From the second PCR onward, TCR alpha and beta chain libraries were processed separately, and dual indexing was applied for multiplexing. After pooling, the indexed libraries were analyzed by capillary electrophoresis and sequenced on either an Illumina MiSeq or NextSeq. To boost base diversity and improve cluster recognition, PhiX DNA at 5-7% was spiked into the libraries. On the authors' methods: Demultiplexor took UMIs from read 2, joined the UMIs to the TCR sequence from read 1, and separated reads according to sample indices. V and J genes and V-J junctions were identified by Decombinator, which gave every TCR a five-part identifier that included V and J deletions. UMIs were used by Collapsinator to correct sequencing errors and PCR amplification heterogeneity, so that a UMI-based abundance was obtained for each TCR. Identifiers were converted to nucleotide sequence by CDR3Translator and translated to amino acids, and CDR3 regions were extracted on the basis of terminal motifs. Error-corrected counts of alpha and beta TCRs from blood and skin were compared after being normalized to the amount of input RNA. TCRdb handled the public reads itself, with Q25 trimming in fastp and clone calling in MiXCR, and kept productive beta chains. Each entry is one CDR3 protein sequence, shown with its most common DNA and genes. The V and J calls here are based on TCRdb, not the publication. The sample table holds roughly 60,000 distinct CDR3 sequences, of which approximately 8.5% were seen once. The top ten clones comprise under 25% of the sample.

The study described a robust, sensitive protocol for amplifying, sequencing and analyzing TCRs, using 3' ligation of a UMI-containing oligonucleotide to TCR cDNA. For whole blood analysis, approximately 2.4 ml of peripheral blood was collected from healthy adult volunteers into Tempus tubes, and RNA was extracted following the manufacturer's instructions. Total RNA, without cell sorting, was DNase treated with RQ1 DNase before reverse transcription, targeting roughly 1 to 1,100 ng input. To check how robust the pipeline was in samples where T cells make up a minority population, libraries were built from skin biopsies and whole blood. The data belong to a study of naive and memory T cell subsets (dated by TCRdb to the late 2010s). Concerning the study at large: The figure summarizing these samples reported 10 blood donors, 7 tuberculin skin test biopsies and 3 saline control biopsies. PCR2 was typically performed as a SYBR Green qPCR that was stopped at a set threshold, although end-point PCR (roughly 6 cycles) could be used instead for low-input samples. Here is what the overall study found, with its caveats: The potential sensitivity of the RNA-based method to TCR transcript changes with T cell activation and differentiation was acknowledged.

Recombination linked TRBV4-2 to TRBJ1-2, and 11 junction bases match TRBD1. The receptor's source is a female donor in good health. The CDR3 region reads CASRWTGGAYSSGYTF. The DNA is as follows: TGTGCCAGCCGGTGGACAGGGGGCGCTTATTCTTCTGGCTACACCTTC.